This T cell receptor beta chain emerged from a study of post-analysis software for immune sequencing data. Whole-study context: Relapsing-remitting, secondary progressive and progressive-relapsing forms of multiple sclerosis all featured among disease courses. Study results and caveats: Multiple sclerosis patients showed significantly lower normalized Chao1 diversity than controls did. Controls showed lower frequencies than patients for roughly five TRBV segments, and TRBV5-6, TRBV5-1 and TRBV20-1 were among these. Co-batched samples clustered tightly together by F measure.

Unique molecular identifiers tagged the TCR beta cDNA libraries. T cells, about 0.9 to 11 million of them, yielded some 540,000 cDNA molecules. TCRdb re-called the PCR reads with MiXCR, one entry per CDR3 protein. Of roughly 200,000 distinct CDR3 sequences detected, 25% to 35% appear once; the ten largest clones hold 3% to 3.5%. As concerns this clonotype: Its antigen remains unknown.

CDR3 size: 17 residues. The trim removed 5 bases at V and 4 bases at J, leaving 10 bases unmatched. The germline CDR1 and CDR2 sequences are MNHEY and SMNVEV (reference sequence). The TCR originated in a girl aged 2-17 years with multiple sclerosis. Sequencing was done on a sample of blood. This chain links TRBV27 with TRBJ2-7, with TRBD2 matching 14 bases. As DNA, the CDR3 is TGTGCCAGCAGTCCCCAGGGACTAGCGGGAGTTATTTACGAGCAGTACTTC. Protein product: CASSPQGLAGVIYEQYF.